This T cell receptor (beta chain) is drawn from a study of monozygotic twins with inflammatory bowel disease. Reanalyzing the 5' RACE reads, TCRdb keeps one entry per CDR3 protein, without DNA. The sample has about 160,000 distinct CDR3 sequences; the top ten hold 2.5% to 3%. Every donor provided one blood sample measuring less than 3 ml. Germline loops: CDR1 LNHDA, CDR2 SQIVND (reference sequence). There are 15 residues in the CDR3. The chain uses TRBV19 and TRBJ2-1; without DNA, the TCRdb call of TRBD2 cannot be checked. The sample comprised blood. This clonotype was obtained from a human donor with ulcerative colitis or Crohn's disease, or a healthy co-twin of an affected twin (not recorded which). This CDR3 is CASSPLAGYYNEQFF.